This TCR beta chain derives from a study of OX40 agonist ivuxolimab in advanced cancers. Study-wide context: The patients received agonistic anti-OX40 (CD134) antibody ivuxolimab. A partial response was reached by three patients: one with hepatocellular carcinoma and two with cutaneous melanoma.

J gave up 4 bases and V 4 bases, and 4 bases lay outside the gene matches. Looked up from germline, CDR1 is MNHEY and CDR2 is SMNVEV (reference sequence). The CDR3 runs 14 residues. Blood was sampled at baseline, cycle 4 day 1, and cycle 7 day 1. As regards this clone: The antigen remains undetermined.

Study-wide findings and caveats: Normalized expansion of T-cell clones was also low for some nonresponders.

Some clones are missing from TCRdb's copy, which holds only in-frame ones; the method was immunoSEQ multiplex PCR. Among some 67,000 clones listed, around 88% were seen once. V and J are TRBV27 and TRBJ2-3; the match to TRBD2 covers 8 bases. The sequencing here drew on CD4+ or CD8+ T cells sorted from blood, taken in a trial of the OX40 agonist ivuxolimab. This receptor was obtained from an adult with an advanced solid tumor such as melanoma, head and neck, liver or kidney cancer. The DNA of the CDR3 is TGTGCCAGCAGTTCGGCGGGGGGCCCAGATACGCAGTATTTT. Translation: CASSSAGGPDTQYF.